These 23 T cell receptor beta chains share one sample of origin, sequenced in a study of sequential checkpoint blockade in melanoma. As to treatment: randomized to nivolumab then ipilimumab (arm A) or the reverse (arm B). The table came from immunoSEQ multiplex PCR; TCRdb's copy has only in-frame clones and leaves some out. This table has fewer than 8,000 clones, around 24% appearing once. Specimen: tumor tissue (inferred from file names), collected from a patient given nivolumab and ipilimumab in sequence. These TCRs come from a human donor with melanoma.

V gene TRBV6-8 combines with J gene TRBJ1-1; D is undetermined. There are 13 residues in the CDR3. V lost 10 bases and J 1 base, leaving 13 bases between the germline ends. Germline V CDR1 and CDR2: MNHGY, SAAAGT. The DNA of the CDR3 is TGTGCCATTTCTTCCAGCCCGAACACTGAAGCTTTCTTT. This codes for CAISSSPNTEAFF.

This clone is labeled as medium-sized (0.01 to 0.1%). The chain is built from TRBV28 and TRBJ2-5; 12 bases fit TRBD2. This CDR3 region has 17 residues. V was pared by 0 bases and J by 5 bases, with 7 bases of the junction left unmatched. Germline CDR1 and CDR2: MDHEN and SYDVKM. DNA for the CDR3: TGTGCCAGCAGTTTATGGACTAGCGGGAGCGGGGTGGAGACCCAGTACTTC. It translates to CASSLWTSGSGVETQYF.

This clone is labeled as medium-sized. This chain connects TRBV6-8 to TRBJ2-7; 11 nucleotides agree with TRBD1. V shed 6 bases, J shed 5 bases, and the junction held 3 bases outside the gene matches. Germline V gene lookup returns CDR1 MNHGY and CDR2 SAAAGT. CDR3 length equals 13 residues. The CDR3 reads CASRDRGPNEQYF. The CDR3 DNA is TGTGCCAGCAGGGACAGGGGGCCCAACGAGCAGTACTTC.

This clone was counted only a few times. The chain has TRBV19 and TRBJ1-1; D is ambiguous. CDR1 is LNHDA and CDR2 is SQIVND in the germline V gene (reference sequence). The CDR3 has 14 residues. The V gene lost 5 bases and the J gene lost 5 bases, with 15 bases spanning the gap. The CDR3 loop reads CASSLGKGRTEAFF. CDR3 bases: TGTGCCAGTAGTCTGGGGAAAGGGAGGACTGAAGCTTTCTTT.

The rearrangement uses TRBV25-1 and TRBJ2-7; D is perhaps TRBD1 or TRBD2 (5 bases each). The CDR3 has 14 amino acids. Trimming took 8 bases from V and 1 from J, leaving 15 bases between them. CDR1 is MGHDK, CDR2 SYGVNS, per germline. DNA for the CDR3: TGTGCCAGCGGTTGGGACGGTACATCCTACGAGCAGTACTTC. This encodes CASGWDGTSYEQYF.

The V call is TRBV15, the J call TRBJ2-7; D may be TRBD2 (6 bases). This CDR3 contains 16 residues. Germline CDR1 LNHNV, CDR2 YYDKDF (reference sequence). V lost 0 bases to trimming and J lost 2 bases, with 14 bases between them. The CDR3 DNA reads as TGTGCCACCAGCAGAGATCGTCAGGGAGGCGCCTACGAGCAGTACTTC. Translating it yields CATSRDRQGGAYEQYF.

This clone was detected only a few times. The chain is built from TRBV11-3 and TRBJ2-2; D call uncertain. Per germline, CDR1 SGHNT and CDR2 YENEEA. The CDR3 consists of 14 residues. V lost 1 base and J lost 7, with 10 bases in between. For the CDR3, the DNA is TGTGCCAGCAGCTTAGTTCCGGGTGGCGGGGAGCTGTTTTTT. This translates into CASSLVPGGGELFF.

The sample holds a few counts of this clone. The V and J genes are TRBV6-8 and TRBJ1-2; a possible D gene is TRBD1 (6 bases). Germline assignment: CDR1 MNHGY and CDR2 SAAAGT. With 3 bases removed from V and 2 bases from J, the gap between germline ends came to 7 bases. The CDR3 extends over 13 amino acids. The CDR3 DNA sequence: TGTGCCAGCAGTTATACAGGGAACTATGGCTACACCTTC. Its protein is CASSYTGNYGYTF.

This sequence joins TRBV6-8 and TRBJ1-3; 8 nucleotides agree with TRBD1. CDR1 and CDR2 (germline): MNHGY, SAAAGT. After removal of 6 bases from V and 2 bases from J, the junction contained 6 bases not matched to a gene. This CDR3 region has 15 residues. CDR3 sequence reads: CASSQSRGPGNTIYF. The CDR3 nucleotides read TGTGCCAGCAGCCAAAGCAGGGGGCCTGGAAACACCATATATTTT.

The V call is TRBV19, the J call TRBJ1-4; possible D gene TRBD1, 6 bases. CDR1 is LNHDA and CDR2 is SQIVND in the germline V gene (reference sequence). The CDR3 runs 15 residues. V gave up 10 bases and J gave up 0 bases, with 15 bases separating them. DNA of the CDR3: TGTGCCACCGCGGCAGGGGAGACAACTAATGAAAAACTGTTTTTT. Residues: CATAAGETTNEKLFF.

The V call is TRBV11-3, the J call TRBJ2-7; D is ambiguous. Trimming took off 5 bases at V and 0 bases at J, with 17 bases between the two ends. Germline V CDR1 and CDR2: SGHNT, YENEEA. The CDR3 covers 16 residues. In nucleotides, the CDR3 is TGTGCCAGCAGCCCTAACAGAGGTGAGATCTCCTACGAGCAGTACTTC. Its translation: CASSPNRGEISYEQYF.

The CDR3 reads CASTPSYEQYF. As DNA, the CDR3 is TGTGCCAGCACGCCTTCCTACGAGCAGTACTTC. The chain uses TRBV12-5 and TRBJ2-7; D is ambiguous. CDR3 length equals 11 residues. CDR1 LGHNT and CDR2 FRNRAP come from the germline V gene. The full variable domain, its missing parts supplied by reference TRBV12-5 and TRBJ2-7, is DARVTQTPRHKVTEMGQEVTMRCQPILGHNTVFWYRQTMMQGLELLAYFRNRAPLDDSGMPKDRFSAEMPDATLATLKIQPSEPRDSAVYFCASTPSYEQYFGPGTRLTVT.

This clone is labeled as medium-sized. This chain joins TRBV9 and TRBJ1-1; 12 nucleotides match TRBD1. In germline, CDR1 is SGDLS, CDR2 YYNGEE. The CDR3 runs to 15 residues. The V gene end was trimmed by 8 bases and the J gene end by 4 bases; junction bases not matched to a gene: 9. CDR3 in DNA: TGTGCCAGTAGGGGGACAGGGGGCAGCGGCACTGAAGCTTTCTTT. Residues: CASRGTGGSGTEAFF.

This clone has more than one count but fewer than ten. This chain connects TRBV9 to TRBJ1-1; 7 nucleotides line up with TRBD1. The CDR3 runs to 14 residues. V gave up 4 bases and J gave up 7 bases; unmatched junction bases: 10. Looked up from germline, CDR1 is SGDLS and CDR2 is YYNGEE. The CDR3 nucleotides are TGTGCCAGCAGCACATACAGGGGTAGACTTGAAGCTTTCTTT. It is translated as CASSTYRGRLEAFF.

This chain links TRBV6-8 with TRBJ2-2, with D hard to call. In germline, CDR1 is MNHGY, CDR2 SAAAGT. Trimming shortened V by 5 bases and J by 5 bases, and 21 bases separated the two germline ends. The CDR3 sequence is 17 residues long. CDR3 bases: TGTGCCAGCAGTCACCCCCGAGTCTGGGGTTTAACCGGGGAGCTGTTTTTT. This translates into CASSHPRVWGLTGELFF.

This clone was seen at least ten times. V is TRBV11-3 and J is TRBJ2-3; 9 bases are shared with TRBD2. The CDR3 spans 14 residues. After removal of 6 bases from V and 6 bases from J, the junction contained 7 bases not matched to a gene. Germline V CDR1 and CDR2: SGHNT, YENEEA. This chain's CDR3 is CASRETGTSDTQYF. CDR3 DNA: TGTGCCAGCAGGGAGACAGGGACTAGCGATACGCAGTATTTT.

In its sample, this clone is medium-sized. The chain recombines TRBV6-8 with TRBJ1-2; D call uncertain. With 8 bases removed from V and 5 bases from J, the gap between germline ends came to 12 bases. The V gene's germline CDR1 is MNHGY and CDR2 SAAAGT. This CDR3 spans 12 amino acids. DNA of the CDR3: TGTGCCAGCTCGGTTTGGGGTTATGGCTACACCTTC. Protein sequence: CASSVWGYGYTF.

This chain joins TRBV11-3 and TRBJ2-6; no firm D call. Germline V gives CDR1 SGHNT, CDR2 YENEEA. V lost 2 bases, J lost 0 bases, and 8 bases lay in between. The length of the CDR3 is 16 residues. CDR3 DNA sequence: TGTGCCAGCAGCTTAAATCCGTCCTCTGGGGCCAACGTCCTGACTTTC. This sequence encodes CASSLNPSSGANVLTF.

This clone was seen a handful of times. This chain joins TRBV6-8 and TRBJ1-5, with 9 bases aligning to TRBD1. The CDR3 covers 15 residues. CDR1 and CDR2 from the germline V gene are MNHGY and SAAAGT. After removal of 0 bases from V and 4 bases from J, the junction contained 1 base not matched to a gene. The CDR3 DNA is TGTGCCAGCAGTTACTCAGGGACAGGGAATCAGCCCCAGCATTTT. It encodes CASSYSGTGNQPQHF.

The chain carries TRBV18 and TRBJ1-2; 10 bases agree with TRBD1. Germline-derived CDR1 and CDR2 are KGHSH and LQKENI. The length of the CDR3 is 12 residues. Trimming took 3 bases from V and 9 from J; bases not matched to a gene: 1. CDR3 DNA: TGTGCCAGCTCACCGGGACAGGGGCGCTACACCTTC. It translates to CASSPGQGRYTF.

CDR3 nucleotides: TGTGCCAGCAGCTTAAGTGAAGGGAGGGCCGGCTACACCTTC. It yields the protein CASSLSEGRAGYTF. The chain joins TRBV11-3 to TRBJ1-2; unclear D gene. Trimming shortened V by 2 bases and J by 8 bases, and 15 bases separated the two germline ends. Germline lookup yields CDR1 SGHNT and CDR2 YENEEA. CDR3 length: 14 residues.

This chain connects TRBV14 to TRBJ2-2; D possibly corresponds to TRBD1 (6 bases). From germline, CDR1 is SGHDN and CDR2 FVKESK. The V end was cut by 5 bases, the J end by 2 bases, with 15 bases between. The CDR3 runs to 16 residues. CDR3 in amino acids: CASSDWTARNTGELFF. CDR3 DNA sequence: TGTGCCAGCAGCGATTGGACAGCCCGAAACACCGGGGAGCTGTTTTTT.

The genes are TRBV29-1 and TRBJ2-3; 9 nucleotides line up with TRBD2. The CDR3 contains 14 residues. Trimming cost V 1 base and J 4 bases; bases outside gene matches: 3. Per germline, CDR1 SQVTM and CDR2 ANQGSEA. In DNA, the CDR3 is TGCAGCGTTGAAGGCGGGAGGGCAGCAGATACGCAGTATTTT. Protein sequence: CSVEGGRAADTQYF.